This T cell receptor beta chain was identified during a study of T cells in Graves' hyperthyroidism and ophthalmopathy. The CDR3 length is 15 residues. Per the germline V gene, CDR1 is LNHDA and CDR2 is SQIVND (reference sequence). The J segment lost 2 bases and the V segment lost 6 bases, leaving 8 bases of the junction unmatched. About this clonotype: The antigen remains unidentified.

Amplification of TCR beta CDR3 regions was performed using RNA transcripts as template. Researchers ran a first-round RT-PCR on the TCR CDR3 using the HTBI primer set. TCRdb reprocessed the multiplex PCR reads with MiXCR, giving one entry per CDR3 protein. The data hold tens of thousands of distinct CDR3 sequences, with 54% observed a single time. Study-level results: Most thyroid clonotypes that were expanded above 0.001 also turned up in blood.

Each patient was aged 18 to 65 and had newly diagnosed hyperthyroidism of under 2 months' duration. The study left out patients who had uncontrolled infection, other autoimmune disease, pregnancy or lactation. The sequence came from a man younger than 35 with Graves' hyperthyroidism. Input material: peripheral blood or thyroid tissue (not recorded which). The gene calls are TRBV19 and TRBJ2-7, with 9 bases aligning to TRBD1. Written as DNA, the CDR3 is TGTGCCAGTAGGAACAGGGGGCTAATCACCTACGAGCAGTACTTC. This gives the protein CASRNRGLITYEQYF.